The present TCR beta chain was sequenced within a study of T cell responses to AZD1222 COVID-19 vaccine (dated by TCRdb to the early 2020s). About the investigation overall: AZD1222 recipients whose second dose came at about 4 weeks and those whose second dose came at about 12 weeks were combined into one group, since spike-specific TCR depth and breadth did not differ between the two schedules. Trial participants were enrolled into age subgroups of 18-55, 56-69 and 70-plus years, which contained about 150, 27 and 61 TCR-sequenced participants, respectively. A total of 230 to 250 trial participants underwent TCR sequencing, of whom approximately 210 received two doses of AZD1222 and some 25 received two doses of the MenACWY control vaccine. Here is what the overall study found, with its caveats: Epitopes outside the regions mutated in the B.1.351 and B.1.1.7 variants were reportedly recognized by nearly half of the unique spike-specific TCRs. In the small 56-69-year group, the increase in depth fell short of significance, most likely because of low power. Conclusions about previously exposed vaccinees were limited because only six AZD1222 recipients were SARS-CoV-2 seropositive at baseline. Participants were mostly white British, with more females than males. The authors suggested clonal diversity may have been underestimated. Because no samples from the day 14 peak response were available, repertoires could be characterized only after the peak T cell response. A significant rise in spike-specific TCR breadth and depth was observed after two AZD1222 doses relative to day 0 and relative to MenACWY recipients. The vaccine-associated CD4 TCRs covered the entire spike protein, and the dominant responses fell in regions 160-218 and 743-854.

Germline trimming amounts to 5 bases on V and 2 bases on J, with 9 as the count of junction bases outside the gene matches. From its cysteine to its phenylalanine, the CDR3 spans 16 amino acids. Only the CDR3 part of the read is kept: 48 bases, read in frame from the first base. In the germline V gene (reference sequence), CDR1 corresponds to LNHDA and CDR2 to SQIVND. On this clone itself: What this receptor recognizes is not known. No per-base quality is available; no much larger clone lies one base away.

The CDR3 regions of human TCRbeta chains were analyzed by immunosequencing. Under the source paper's analysis protocol: Repertoire TCRs were matched against a reference library of SARS-CoV-2-specific TCRs generated with the MIRA antigen-specificity platform. Breadth was defined as the fraction of unique TCRs that were SARS-CoV-2-associated, and depth was defined as the fraction of total T cells that were SARS-CoV-2-associated. Using the MIRA data, each spike-specific TCR was assigned both to the spike region to which the TCR was reactive and to a CD4 or CD8 class. Log10-transformed breadth and depth values were compared by one-way ANOVA with Sidak's multiple comparisons tests. Not all clones reach the TCRdb copy of this immuneACCESS table, which keeps in-frame sequences only. Checked studies attribute under half of the gap to unresolved V genes and leave the rest unexplained. Clone size and the V and J calls come from that table; the DNA yielded D and trimming. Present in this sample are 90,000 to 140,000 clones, more than 75% of which were seen just once. The ten largest clonotypes hold around 10% of the sample.

What the time point label conveys for this sample: baseline before first vaccination. The vaccinee samples were drawn from two UK trials, COV001 and COV002, one of which was a single-blind randomized controlled phase 2/3 trial testing AZD1222 (ChAdOx1 nCoV-19) in healthy adults. For TCRbeta chain sequencing, PBMC samples from trial participants were taken at day 0 and at day 28 after the second dose. The chain joins TRBV19 to TRBJ2-4, with 7 central nucleotides matching TRBD2. This sample comprised peripheral blood, obtained on day 0 of AZD1222 vaccination. The receptor comes from an adult in good health. CDR3 loop: CASSERGGESKNIQYF. The nucleotide sequence is TGTGCCAGTAGTGAGAGGGGAGGGGAGTCCAAAAACATTCAGTACTTC.